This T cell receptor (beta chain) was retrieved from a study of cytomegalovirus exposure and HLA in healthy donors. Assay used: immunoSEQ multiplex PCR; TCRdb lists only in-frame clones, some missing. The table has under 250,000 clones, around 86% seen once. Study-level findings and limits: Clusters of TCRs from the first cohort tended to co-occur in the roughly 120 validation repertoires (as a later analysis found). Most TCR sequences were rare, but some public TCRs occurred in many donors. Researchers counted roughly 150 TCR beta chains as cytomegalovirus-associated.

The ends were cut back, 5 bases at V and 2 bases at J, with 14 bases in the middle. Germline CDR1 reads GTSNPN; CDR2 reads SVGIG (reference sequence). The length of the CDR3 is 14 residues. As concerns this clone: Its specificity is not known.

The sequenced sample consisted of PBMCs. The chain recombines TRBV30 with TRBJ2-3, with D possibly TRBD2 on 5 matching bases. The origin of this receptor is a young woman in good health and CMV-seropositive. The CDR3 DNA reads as TGTGCCTGGGTCGCCGGGGATCTCACAGATACGCAGTATTTT. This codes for CAWVAGDLTDTQYF. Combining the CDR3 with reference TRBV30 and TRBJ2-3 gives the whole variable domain SQTIHQWPATLVQPVGSPLSLECTVEGTSNPNLYWYRQAAGRGLQLLFYSVGIGQISSEVPQNLSASRPQDRQFILSSKKLLLSDSGFYLCAWVAGDLTDTQYFGPGTRLTVL.